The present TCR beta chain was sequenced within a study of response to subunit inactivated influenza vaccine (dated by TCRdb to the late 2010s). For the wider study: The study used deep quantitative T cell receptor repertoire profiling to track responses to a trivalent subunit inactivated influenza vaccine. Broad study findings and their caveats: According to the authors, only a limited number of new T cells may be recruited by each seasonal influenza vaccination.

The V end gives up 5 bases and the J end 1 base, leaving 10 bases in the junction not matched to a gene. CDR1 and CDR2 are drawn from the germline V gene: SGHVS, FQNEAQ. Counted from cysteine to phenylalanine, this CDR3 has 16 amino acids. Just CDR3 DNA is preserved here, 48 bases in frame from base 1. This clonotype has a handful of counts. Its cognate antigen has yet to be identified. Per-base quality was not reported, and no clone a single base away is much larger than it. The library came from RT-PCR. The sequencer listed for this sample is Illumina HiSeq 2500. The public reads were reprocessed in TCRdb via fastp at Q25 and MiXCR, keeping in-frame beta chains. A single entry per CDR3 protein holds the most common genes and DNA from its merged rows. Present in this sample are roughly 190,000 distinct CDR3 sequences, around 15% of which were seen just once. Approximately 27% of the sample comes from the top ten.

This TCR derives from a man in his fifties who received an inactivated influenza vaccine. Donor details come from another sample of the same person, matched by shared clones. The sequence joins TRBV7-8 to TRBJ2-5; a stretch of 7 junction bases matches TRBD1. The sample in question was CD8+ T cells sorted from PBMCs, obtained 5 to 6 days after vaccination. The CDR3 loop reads CASSLGTAIIQETQYF. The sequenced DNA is TGTGCCAGCAGCCTCGGGACAGCCATTATCCAAGAGACCCAGTACTTC.